The 21 T cell receptor beta chains reported below all come from one sample, sequenced in a study of CD8+ T cells in alopecia areata. cDNA reverse transcribed from extracted RNA served as the sequencing template. The method was immunoSEQ multiplex PCR; TCRdb's version includes in-frame clones alone and lacks a portion of them. In the table there are about 90,000 clones, about 40% of which are singletons. The sample's treatment: oral pan-JAK inhibitor, 5-10 mg twice daily. This material consisted of CD8+ T cells sorted from blood, taken at week 24, from a patient treated with tofacitinib. Every receptor here comes from a human donor with alopecia areata.

This clone was observed a handful of times. The chain joins TRBV5-6 to TRBJ2-2; the D gene is possibly TRBD2 (6 bases). CDR3 length: 12 amino acids. Trimming removed 8 bases from V and 8 bases from J, with 13 bases in between. Germline V gives CDR1 SGHDT, CDR2 YYEEEE. CDR3 sequence reads: CASTEGLGELFF. The CDR3, as DNA: TGTGCCAGTACGGAGGGGTTAGGGGAGCTGTTTTTT.

V is TRBV13 and J is TRBJ1-5; no reliable D call. This CDR3 region has 14 residues. CDR1 and CDR2 (germline): PRHDT, FYEKMQ (reference sequence). Trimming pared 5 bases from V and 0 bases from J, leaving 8 bases between. The CDR3 is CASSPKGSNQPQHF. The CDR3 DNA sequence: TGTGCCAGCAGCCCCAAGGGTAGCAATCAGCCCCAGCATTTT.

This chain links TRBV27 with TRBJ1-2; D is perhaps TRBD1 (6 bases). Germline V CDR1 and CDR2: MNHEY, SMNVEV (reference sequence). The CDR3 is made up of 14 amino acids. Trimming took off 7 bases at V and 4 bases at J, with 16 bases between the two ends. CDR3 DNA: TGTGCCAGCAAATCCAGGGGTGATGGCTATGGCTACACCTTC. Protein sequence: CASKSRGDGYGYTF.

This clone was seen only a few times. The J gene is TRBJ2-2, the V gene TRBV11-3; D is ambiguous. The CDR3 has 15 amino acids. V lost 1 base and J 1 base, leaving 7 bases between the germline ends. Germline values: CDR1 SGHNT, CDR2 YENEEA. DNA for the CDR3: TGTGCCAGCAGCTTAGGCAGGCAGAACACCGGGGAGCTGTTTTTT. It yields the protein CASSLGRQNTGELFF.

This chain links TRBV29-1 with TRBJ2-7; D gene uncertain. Germline V gene sequence: CDR1 SQVTM, CDR2 ANQGSEA. Trimming removed 2 bases from V and 5 bases from J, with 13 bases in between. CDR3 length: 13 amino acids. CDR3 residues: CSVELGRVDEQYF. DNA of the CDR3: TGCAGCGTTGAATTGGGTAGGGTGGACGAGCAGTACTTC.

The V and J genes are TRBV12-5 and TRBJ2-5; D might be TRBD2 (6 bases). The CDR3 loop spans 13 amino acids. Trimming cost V 4 bases and J 1 base, with 7 bases left between them. Looked up from germline, CDR1 is LGHNT and CDR2 is FRNRAP. The CDR3 nucleotides read TGTGCTAGTGGTTCGGGACTCCAAGAGACCCAGTACTTC. Its protein product is CASGSGLQETQYF.

Only a few counts were recorded for this clone. The chain uses TRBV29-1 and TRBJ1-5; D may be TRBD1 (5 bases). The germline V and J ends were trimmed by 1 base and 4 bases, with 11 bases remaining between them. The CDR3 runs 14 residues. The germline CDR1 and CDR2 sequences are SQVTM and ANQGSEA. CDR3 bases: TGCAGCGTTGAAGGGGACGGGACGAATCAGCCCCAGCATTTT. This gives the protein CSVEGDGTNQPQHF.

The sample holds a few counts of this clone. The chain couples TRBV27 to TRBJ1-1; D is unclear. Trimming cost V 7 bases and J 5 bases, with 8 bases left between them. There are 11 residues in the CDR3. Germline V CDR1 and CDR2: MNHEY, SMNVEV (reference sequence). CDR3 in amino acids: CASTDGTEAFF. The CDR3 DNA reads TGTGCCAGCACCGATGGGACTGAAGCTTTCTTT.

The gene calls are TRBV7-9 and TRBJ2-7; D may match TRBD1 or TRBD2 (5 bases each). Trimming removed 4 bases from V and 3 bases from J, with 13 bases in between. The CDR3 has 14 amino acids. The germline CDR1 and CDR2 sequences are SEHNR and FQNEAQ (reference sequence). The CDR3 nucleotides read TGTGCCAGCAGCTCTGGGGGTAGCGTCTACGAGCAGTACTTC. Translated: CASSSGGSVYEQYF.

V is TRBV5-4 and J is TRBJ2-3; D is unclear. V was pared by 7 bases and J by 4 bases, with 10 bases between. The CDR3 is 12 amino acids. CDR1 is SGHNT, CDR2 YYREEE, per germline (reference sequence). The CDR3 region is CASSLRADTQYF. The CDR3 nucleotides are TGTGCCAGCTCACTTAGAGCAGATACGCAGTATTTT.

J is TRBJ2-2 and V is TRBV4-3, with no clear D. V lost 5 bases to trimming and J lost 6 bases, with 4 bases between them. The CDR3 contains 11 residues. CDR1 is LGHNA and CDR2 is YSLEER in the germline V gene. For the CDR3, the DNA is TGCGCCAGCAGCGCGGCCGGGGAGCTGTTTTTT. It yields the protein CASSAAGELFF.

This clone was observed a handful of times. The chain is built from TRBV4-1 and TRBJ2-4; TRBD1 aligns across 7 bases. V gave up 1 base and J gave up 0 bases; unmatched junction bases: 3. The germline gives CDR1 MGHRA, CDR2 YSYEKL. The CDR3 runs to 16 residues. The CDR3 spells CASSQGTGIAKNIQYF. Here the CDR3 DNA reads TGCGCCAGCAGCCAAGGGACAGGCATAGCCAAAAACATTCAGTACTTC.

V and J are TRBV9 and TRBJ2-3, with D possibly matching TRBD2 (6 bases). The CDR3 loop spans 15 amino acids. V was trimmed by 3 bases and J by 0 bases, leaving 11 bases between them. Germline CDR1 and CDR2: SGDLS and YYNGEE. CDR3 region: CASSGGGGSTDTQYF. In DNA, the CDR3 is TGTGCCAGCAGCGGAGGTGGGGGGAGCACAGATACGCAGTATTTT.

A few counts support this clone. This chain links TRBV28 with TRBJ2-1; a possible D gene is TRBD1 (6 bases). The germline V and J ends were trimmed by 5 bases and 7 bases, with 15 bases remaining between them. From germline, CDR1 is MDHEN and CDR2 SYDVKM. The CDR3 has 14 residues. The CDR3 spells CASSRVGARNEQFF. The CDR3 region has the DNA TGTGCCAGCAGTCGCGTGGGGGCGCGGAATGAGCAGTTCTTC.

V and J are TRBV7-9 and TRBJ2-3; D gene uncertain. CDR3 length equals 15 residues. CDR1 and CDR2 from the germline V gene are SEHNR and FQNEAQ (reference sequence). V shed 5 bases and J shed 0 bases, with 12 bases lying between them. CDR3 in DNA: TGTGCCAGCAGCCTTGGGGTGCGAAGCACAGATACGCAGTATTTT. Amino acid sequence: CASSLGVRSTDTQYF.

This rearrangement joins TRBV10-2 to TRBJ1-1; the D is unclear. CDR1 and CDR2 from the germline V gene are WSHSY and SAAADI. The germline V and J ends were trimmed by 3 bases and 8 bases, with 4 bases remaining between them. This CDR3 is 10 amino acids long. The CDR3 region is CASSEGEAFF. The DNA for the CDR3 is TGCGCCAGCAGTGAAGGGGAAGCTTTCTTT.

This clone occurred a few times. The chain employs TRBV30 and TRBJ2-7, with a weak D call TRBD2 (7 bases). Trimming removed 6 bases at V and 7 bases at J, with 13 bases between. CDR3 size: 11 residues. The V gene's germline CDR1 is GTSNPN and CDR2 SVGIG (reference sequence). This chain's CDR3 is CACRGAREQYF. The CDR3 DNA is TGTGCCTGTCGGGGGGCGCGGGAGCAGTACTTC.

The DNA for the CDR3 is TGTGCCCAGATCGGGGCCGGGAATGGGGTGACGACCTACGAGCAGTACTTC. Its protein is CAQIGAGNGVTTYEQYF. The genes are TRBV7-9 and TRBJ2-7; the D call may be TRBD1 or TRBD2 (5 bases each). Between the trimmed V and J ends, which lost 11 bases and 2 bases, there was a span of 28 bases. The V gene's germline CDR1 is SEHNR and CDR2 FQNEAQ (reference sequence). The CDR3 spans 17 residues.

This clone was detected only a few times. The CDR3 DNA reads TGTGCCAGCCTCAGCCCCGGGACTAGCGGAATCTACGAGCAGTACTTC. Translation: CASLSPGTSGIYEQYF. V is TRBV2 and J is TRBJ2-7, with TRBD2 matching over 11 bases. The CDR3 contains 16 residues. The V and J ends lost 8 bases and 3 bases, in that order; junction bases with no gene match: 12. Looked up from germline, CDR1 is SNHLY and CDR2 is FYNNEI.

A single count supports this clone. The chain has TRBV13 and TRBJ1-1; no clear D. The CDR3 has 12 residues. CDR1 and CDR2 from the germline V gene are PRHDT and FYEKMQ (reference sequence). V lost 6 bases, J lost 10 bases, and 15 bases lay in between. Here the CDR3 reads CASRGPREGAFF. The CDR3 DNA sequence: TGTGCCAGCAGGGGCCCAAGGGAGGGAGCTTTCTTT. Variable domain in full (rest from reference TRBV13 and TRBJ1-1): AAGVIQSPRHLIKEKRETATLKCYPIPRHDTVYWYQQGPGQDPQFLISFYEKMQSDKGSIPDRFSAQQFSDYHSELNMSSLELGDSALYFCASRGPREGAFFGQGTRLTVV.

This clone turned up a few times. The chain has TRBV30 and TRBJ1-1; D ambiguous. Germline CDR1 GTSNPN, CDR2 SVGIG (reference sequence). Trimming took 3 bases from V and 0 from J, leaving 2 bases between them. The CDR3 has 11 amino acids. The CDR3 DNA reads as TGTGCCTGGAGAGTGAACACTGAAGCTTTCTTT. It yields the protein CAWRVNTEAFF. Based on the CDR3 plus reference TRBV30 and TRBJ1-1, the full variable domain is SQTIHQWPATLVQPVGSPLSLECTVEGTSNPNLYWYRQAAGRGLQLLFYSVGIGQISSEVPQNLSASRPQDRQFILSSKKLLLSDSGFYLCAWRVNTEAFFGQGTRLTVV.